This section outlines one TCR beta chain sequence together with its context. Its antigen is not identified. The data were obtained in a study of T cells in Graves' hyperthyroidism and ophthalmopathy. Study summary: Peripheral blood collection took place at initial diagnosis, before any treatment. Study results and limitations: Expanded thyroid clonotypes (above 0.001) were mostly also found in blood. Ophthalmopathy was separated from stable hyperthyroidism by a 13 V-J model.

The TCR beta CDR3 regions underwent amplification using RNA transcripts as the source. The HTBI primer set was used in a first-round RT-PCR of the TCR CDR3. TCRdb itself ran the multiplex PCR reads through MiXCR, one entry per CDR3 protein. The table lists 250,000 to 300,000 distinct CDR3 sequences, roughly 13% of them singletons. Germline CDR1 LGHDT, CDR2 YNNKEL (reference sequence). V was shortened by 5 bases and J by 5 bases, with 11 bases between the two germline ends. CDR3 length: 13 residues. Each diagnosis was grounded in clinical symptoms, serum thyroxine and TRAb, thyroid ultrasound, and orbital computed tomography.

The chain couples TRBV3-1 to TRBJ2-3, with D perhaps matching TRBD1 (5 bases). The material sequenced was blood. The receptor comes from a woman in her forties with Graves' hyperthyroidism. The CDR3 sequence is CASSVRGGDTQYF. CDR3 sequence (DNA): TGTGCCAGCAGCGTAAGGGGCGGAGATACGCAGTATTTT.